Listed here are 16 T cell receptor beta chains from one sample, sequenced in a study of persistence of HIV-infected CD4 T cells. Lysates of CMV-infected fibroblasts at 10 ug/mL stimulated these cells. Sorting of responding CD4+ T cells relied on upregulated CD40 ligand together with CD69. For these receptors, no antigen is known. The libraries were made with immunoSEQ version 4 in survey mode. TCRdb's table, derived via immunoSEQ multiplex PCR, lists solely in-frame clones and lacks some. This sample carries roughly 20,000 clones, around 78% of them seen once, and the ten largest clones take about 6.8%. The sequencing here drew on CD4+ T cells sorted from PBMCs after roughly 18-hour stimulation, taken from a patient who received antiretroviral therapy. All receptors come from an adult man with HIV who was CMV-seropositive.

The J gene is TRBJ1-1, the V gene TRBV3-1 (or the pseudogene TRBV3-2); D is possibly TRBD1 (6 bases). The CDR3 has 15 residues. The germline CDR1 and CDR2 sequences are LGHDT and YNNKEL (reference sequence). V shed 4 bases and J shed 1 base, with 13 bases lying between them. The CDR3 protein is CASSLGGTTNTEAFF. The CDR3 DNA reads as TGTGCCAGCAGCCTAGGTGGGACAACGAACACTGAAGCTTTCTTT.

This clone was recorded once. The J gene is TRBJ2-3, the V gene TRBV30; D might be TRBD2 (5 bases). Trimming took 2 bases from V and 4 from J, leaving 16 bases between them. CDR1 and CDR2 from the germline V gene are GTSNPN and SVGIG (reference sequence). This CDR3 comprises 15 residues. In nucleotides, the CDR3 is TGTGCCTGGAGTAATTCGGGGATACGAGCAGATACGCAGTATTTT. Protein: CAWSNSGIRADTQYF.

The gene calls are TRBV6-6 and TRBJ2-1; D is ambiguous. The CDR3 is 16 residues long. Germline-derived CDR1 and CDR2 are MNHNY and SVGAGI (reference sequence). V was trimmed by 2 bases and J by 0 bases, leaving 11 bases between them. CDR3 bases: TGTGCCAGCAGTTACAGGACGGATAGCTCCTACAATGAGCAGTTCTTC. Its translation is CASSYRTDSSYNEQFF.

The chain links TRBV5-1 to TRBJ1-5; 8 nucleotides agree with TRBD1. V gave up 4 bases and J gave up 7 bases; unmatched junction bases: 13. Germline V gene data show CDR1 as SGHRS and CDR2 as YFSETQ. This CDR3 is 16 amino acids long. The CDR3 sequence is CASSLTPDRGRQPQHF. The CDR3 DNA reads TGCGCCAGCAGCCTTACCCCTGACAGGGGTAGACAGCCCCAGCATTTT.

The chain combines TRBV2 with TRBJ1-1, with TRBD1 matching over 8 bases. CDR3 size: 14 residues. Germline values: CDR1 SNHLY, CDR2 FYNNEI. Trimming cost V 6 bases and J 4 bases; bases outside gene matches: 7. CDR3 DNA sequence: TGTGCCAGCAGGGGGGACAGGCGTGGCACTGAAGCTTTCTTT. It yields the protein CASRGDRRGTEAFF.

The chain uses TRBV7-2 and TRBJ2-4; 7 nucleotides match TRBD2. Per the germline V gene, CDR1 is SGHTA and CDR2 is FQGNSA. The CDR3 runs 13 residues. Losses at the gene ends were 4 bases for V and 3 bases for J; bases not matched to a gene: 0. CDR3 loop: CASSWDYKNIQYF. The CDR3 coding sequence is TGTGCCAGCAGCTGGGACTACAAAAACATTCAGTACTTC.

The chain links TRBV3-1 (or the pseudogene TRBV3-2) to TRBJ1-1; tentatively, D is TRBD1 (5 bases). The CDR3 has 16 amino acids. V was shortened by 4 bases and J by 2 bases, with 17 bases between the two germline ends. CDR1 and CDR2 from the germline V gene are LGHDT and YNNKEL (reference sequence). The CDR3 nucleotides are TGTGCCAGCAGCCCCCAGGGACTGCTCCAAAACACTGAAGCTTTCTTT. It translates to CASSPQGLLQNTEAFF.

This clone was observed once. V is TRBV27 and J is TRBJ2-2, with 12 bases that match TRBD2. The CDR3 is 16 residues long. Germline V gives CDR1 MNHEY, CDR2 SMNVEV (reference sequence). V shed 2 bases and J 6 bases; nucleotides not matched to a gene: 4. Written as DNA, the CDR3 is TGTGCCAGCAGTTTAGAGCTAGCGGGGGGGCCCGGGGAGCTGTTTTTT. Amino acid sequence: CASSLELAGGPGELFF.

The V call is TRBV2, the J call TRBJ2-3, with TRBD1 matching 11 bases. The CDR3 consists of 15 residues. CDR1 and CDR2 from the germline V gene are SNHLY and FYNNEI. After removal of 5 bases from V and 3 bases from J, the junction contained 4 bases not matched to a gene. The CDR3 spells CASSSGTGGTDTQYF. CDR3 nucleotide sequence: TGTGCCAGCAGTTCCGGGACAGGGGGGACAGATACGCAGTATTTT.

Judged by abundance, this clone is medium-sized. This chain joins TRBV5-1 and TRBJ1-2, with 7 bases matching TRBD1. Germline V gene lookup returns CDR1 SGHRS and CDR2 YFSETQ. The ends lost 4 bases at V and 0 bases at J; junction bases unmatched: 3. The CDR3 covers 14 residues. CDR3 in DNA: TGCGCCAGCAGCGCCGGGACAGCTAACTATGGCTACACCTTC. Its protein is CASSAGTANYGYTF. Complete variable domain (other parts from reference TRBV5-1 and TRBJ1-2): KAGVTQTPRYLIKTRGQQVTLSCSPISGHRSVSWYQQTPGQGLQFLFEYFSETQRNKGNFPGRFSGRQFSNSRSEMNVSTLELGDSALYLCASSAGTANYGYTFGSGTRLTVV.

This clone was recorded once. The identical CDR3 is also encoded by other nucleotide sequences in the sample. CDR3 protein: CATGQGVTDTQYF. The CDR3 nucleotides read TGTGCCACCGGACAGGGGGTAACAGATACGCAGTATTTT. This chain links TRBV10-3 with TRBJ2-3, with 10 bases aligning to TRBD1. CDR3 length: 13 residues. CDR1 ENHRY and CDR2 SYGVKD come from the germline V gene. V dropped 10 bases and J dropped 3; count of bases not matched to a gene: 4.

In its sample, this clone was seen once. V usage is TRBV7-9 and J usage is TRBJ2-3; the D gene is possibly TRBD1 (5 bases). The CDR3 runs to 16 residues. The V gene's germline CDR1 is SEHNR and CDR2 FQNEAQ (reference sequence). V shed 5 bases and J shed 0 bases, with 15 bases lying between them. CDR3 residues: CASSLRQTTSTDTQYF. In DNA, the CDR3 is TGTGCCAGCAGCCTTAGACAGACAACTAGCACAGATACGCAGTATTTT. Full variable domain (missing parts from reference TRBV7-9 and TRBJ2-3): DTGVSQNPRHKITKRGQNVTFRCDPISEHNRLYWYRQTLGQGPEFLTYFQNEAQLEKSRLLSDRFSAERPKGSFSTLEIQRTEQGDSAMYLCASSLRQTTSTDTQYFGPGTRLTVL.

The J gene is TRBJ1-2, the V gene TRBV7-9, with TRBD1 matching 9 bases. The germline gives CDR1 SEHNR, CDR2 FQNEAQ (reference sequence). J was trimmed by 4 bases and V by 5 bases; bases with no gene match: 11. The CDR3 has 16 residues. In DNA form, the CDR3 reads TGTGCCAGCAGCCTAAGCGGACAGGGGATCGTCTATGGCTACACCTTC. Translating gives CASSLSGQGIVYGYTF.

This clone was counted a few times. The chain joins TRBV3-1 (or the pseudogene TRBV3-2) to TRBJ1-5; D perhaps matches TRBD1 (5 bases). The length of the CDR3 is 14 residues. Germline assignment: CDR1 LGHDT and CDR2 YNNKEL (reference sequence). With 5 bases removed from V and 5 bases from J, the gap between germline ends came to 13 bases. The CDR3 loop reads CASSGTSTYQPQHF. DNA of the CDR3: TGTGCCAGCAGCGGGACCTCGACCTATCAGCCCCAGCATTTT.

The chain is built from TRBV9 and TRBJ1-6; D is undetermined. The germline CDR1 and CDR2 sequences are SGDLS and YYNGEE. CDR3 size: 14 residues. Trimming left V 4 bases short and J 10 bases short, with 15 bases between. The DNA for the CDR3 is TGTGCCAGCAGCCTAGGGTTAGAAGAATCACCCCTCCACTTT. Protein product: CASSLGLEESPLHF.

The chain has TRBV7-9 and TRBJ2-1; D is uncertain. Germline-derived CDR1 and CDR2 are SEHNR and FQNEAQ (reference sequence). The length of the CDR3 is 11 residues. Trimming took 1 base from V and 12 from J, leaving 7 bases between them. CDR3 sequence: CASSLGQGQFF. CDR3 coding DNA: TGTGCCAGCAGCTTAGGACAAGGGCAGTTCTTC.